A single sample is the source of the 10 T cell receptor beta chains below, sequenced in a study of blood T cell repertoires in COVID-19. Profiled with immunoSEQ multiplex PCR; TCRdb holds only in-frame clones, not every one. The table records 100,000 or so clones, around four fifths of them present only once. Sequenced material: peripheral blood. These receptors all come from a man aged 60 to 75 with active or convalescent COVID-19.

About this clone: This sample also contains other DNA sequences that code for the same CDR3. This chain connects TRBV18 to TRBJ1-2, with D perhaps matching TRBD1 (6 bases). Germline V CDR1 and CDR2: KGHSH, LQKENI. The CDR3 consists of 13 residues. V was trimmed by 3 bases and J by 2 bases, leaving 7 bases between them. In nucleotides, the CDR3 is TGTGCCAGCTCACCTAGGGGGAACTATGGCTACACCTTC. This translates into CASSPRGNYGYTF. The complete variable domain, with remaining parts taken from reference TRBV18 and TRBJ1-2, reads NAGVMQNPRHLVRRRGQEARLRCSPMKGHSHVYWYRQLPEEGLKFMVYLQKENIIDESGMPKERFSAEFPKEGPSILRIQQVVRGDSAAYFCASSPRGNYGYTFGSGTRLTVV.

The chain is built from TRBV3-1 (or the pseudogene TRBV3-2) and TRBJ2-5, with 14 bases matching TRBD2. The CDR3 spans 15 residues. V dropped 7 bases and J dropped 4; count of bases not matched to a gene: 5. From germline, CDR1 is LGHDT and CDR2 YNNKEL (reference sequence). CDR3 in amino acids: CASMTSGRAGETQYF. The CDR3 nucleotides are TGTGCCAGCATGACTAGCGGGAGGGCCGGAGAGACCCAGTACTTC.

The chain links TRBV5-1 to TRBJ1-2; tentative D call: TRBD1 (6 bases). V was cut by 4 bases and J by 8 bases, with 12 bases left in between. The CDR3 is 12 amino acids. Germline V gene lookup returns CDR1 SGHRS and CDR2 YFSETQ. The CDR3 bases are TGCGCCAGCAGCACTACAGGGTTAGGCTACACCTTC. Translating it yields CASSTTGLGYTF. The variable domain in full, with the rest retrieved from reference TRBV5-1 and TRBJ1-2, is KAGVTQTPRYLIKTRGQQVTLSCSPISGHRSVSWYQQTPGQGLQFLFEYFSETQRNKGNFPGRFSGRQFSNSRSEMNVSTLELGDSALYLCASSTTGLGYTFGSGTRLTVV.

The CDR3 loop is CASSAWTGGDSPLHF. In DNA form, the CDR3 reads TGTGCCAGCAGCGCTTGGACAGGAGGGGATTCACCCCTCCACTTT. The chain has TRBV5-8 and TRBJ1-6; 7 bases agree with TRBD1. Trimming at V came to 4 bases and at J to 8 bases, leaving 9 bases not matched to a gene. There are 15 residues in the CDR3. The V gene's germline CDR1 is SGHTS and CDR2 YDEGEE.

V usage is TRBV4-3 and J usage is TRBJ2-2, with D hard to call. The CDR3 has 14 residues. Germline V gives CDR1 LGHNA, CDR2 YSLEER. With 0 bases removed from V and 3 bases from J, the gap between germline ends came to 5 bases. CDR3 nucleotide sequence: TGCGCCAGCAGCCAAGATGGCTACACCGGGGAGCTGTTTTTT. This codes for CASSQDGYTGELFF.

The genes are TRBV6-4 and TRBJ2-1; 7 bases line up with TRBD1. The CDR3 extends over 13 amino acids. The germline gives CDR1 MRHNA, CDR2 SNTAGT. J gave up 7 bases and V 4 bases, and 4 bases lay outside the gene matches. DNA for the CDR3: TGTGCCAGCAGTGGGGGACAGAGAAATGAGCAGTTCTTC. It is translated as CASSGGQRNEQFF.

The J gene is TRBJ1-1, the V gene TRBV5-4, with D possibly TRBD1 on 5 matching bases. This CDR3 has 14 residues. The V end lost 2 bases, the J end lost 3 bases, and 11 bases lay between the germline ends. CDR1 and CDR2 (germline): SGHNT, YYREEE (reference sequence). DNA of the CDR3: TGTGCCAGCAGCTTTCAGGGTACGTACACTGAAGCTTTCTTT. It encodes CASSFQGTYTEAFF.

This CDR3 is CASSPDPGLGTDTQYF. CDR3 DNA sequence: TGTGCCAGCAGTCCAGACCCGGGTTTGGGCACAGATACGCAGTATTTT. This chain links TRBV11-2 with TRBJ2-3; D remains ambiguous. The CDR3 consists of 16 residues. Germline V gene data show CDR1 as SGHAT and CDR2 as FQNNGV. Trimming took off 6 bases at V and 1 base at J, with 17 bases between the two ends. The full variable domain, completed using reference TRBV11-2 and TRBJ2-3, is EAGVAQSPRYKIIEKRQSVAFWCNPISGHATLYWYQQILGQGPKLLIQFQNNGVVDDSQLPKDRFSAERLKGVDSTLKIQPAKLEDSAVYLCASSPDPGLGTDTQYFGPGTRLTVL.

CDR3 in DNA: TGCGCCAGCAGCCAGGACCATAGCGGGAGTGAGCAGTTCTTC. Encoded protein: CASSQDHSGSEQFF. The V gene is TRBV4-1, the J gene TRBJ2-1; 9 bases are a match to TRBD2. The germline CDR1 and CDR2 sequences are MGHRA and YSYEKL. The CDR3 totals 14 residues. Trimming removed 3 bases from V and 9 bases from J; junction bases left unmatched: 6.

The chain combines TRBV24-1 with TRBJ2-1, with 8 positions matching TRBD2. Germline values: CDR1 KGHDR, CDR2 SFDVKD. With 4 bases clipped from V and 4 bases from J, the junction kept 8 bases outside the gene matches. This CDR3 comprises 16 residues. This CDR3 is CATSDPTSGAYNEQFF. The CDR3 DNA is TGTGCCACCAGTGACCCTACTAGCGGAGCATACAATGAGCAGTTCTTC.